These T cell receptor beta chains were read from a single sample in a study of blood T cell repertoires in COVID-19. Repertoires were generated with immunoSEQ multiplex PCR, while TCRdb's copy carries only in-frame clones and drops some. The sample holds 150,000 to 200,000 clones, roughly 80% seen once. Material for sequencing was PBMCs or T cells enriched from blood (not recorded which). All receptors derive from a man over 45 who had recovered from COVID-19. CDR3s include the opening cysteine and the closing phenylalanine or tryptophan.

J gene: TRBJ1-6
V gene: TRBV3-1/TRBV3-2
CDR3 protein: CASSSTGWGGNSPLHF

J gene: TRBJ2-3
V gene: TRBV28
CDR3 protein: CASSFLAGTDTQYF

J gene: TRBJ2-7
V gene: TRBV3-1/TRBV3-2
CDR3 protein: CASSQDAGGAYEQYF

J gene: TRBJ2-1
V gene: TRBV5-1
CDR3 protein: CASSLRAVYRSYNEQFF

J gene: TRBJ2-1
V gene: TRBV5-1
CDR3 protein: CASSLTGDMNEQFF

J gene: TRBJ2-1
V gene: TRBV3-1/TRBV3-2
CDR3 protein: CASSQVLRSGEQFF

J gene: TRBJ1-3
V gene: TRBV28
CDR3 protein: CASRGAGPDSGNTIYF

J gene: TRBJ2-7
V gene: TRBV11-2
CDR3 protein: CASSLVPGADYEQYF

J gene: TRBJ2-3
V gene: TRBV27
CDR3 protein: CASSFIEEVRTDTQYF

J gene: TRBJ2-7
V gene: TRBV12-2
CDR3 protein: CASRHRECEQYF

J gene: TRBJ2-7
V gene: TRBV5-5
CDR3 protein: CASSLGQGTDEQYF

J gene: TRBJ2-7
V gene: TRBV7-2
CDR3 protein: CASSQVGTGINYEQYF

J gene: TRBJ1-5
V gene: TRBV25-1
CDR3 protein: CASSRQGDSNQPQHF

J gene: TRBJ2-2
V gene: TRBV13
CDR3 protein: CASSPSPGRSNTGELFF

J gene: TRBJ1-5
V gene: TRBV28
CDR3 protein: CASSTWGDQPQHF

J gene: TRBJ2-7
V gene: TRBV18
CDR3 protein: CASSARLARTYEQYF

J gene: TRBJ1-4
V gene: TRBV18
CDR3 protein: CASSPGGWEKLFF

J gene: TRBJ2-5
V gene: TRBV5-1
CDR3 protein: CASSSGTGRETQYF

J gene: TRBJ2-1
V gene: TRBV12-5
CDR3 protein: CASAPPLNINEQFF

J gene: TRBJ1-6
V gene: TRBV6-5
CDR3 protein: CASSTGAGYNSPLHF

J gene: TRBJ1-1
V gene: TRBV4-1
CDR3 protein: CASSPRQGANTEAFF

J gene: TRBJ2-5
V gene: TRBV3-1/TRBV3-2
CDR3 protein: CASSQLAGVQQTQYF

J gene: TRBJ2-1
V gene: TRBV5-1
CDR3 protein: CASSFEEARPQQFF

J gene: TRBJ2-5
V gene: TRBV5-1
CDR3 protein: CASSQDLTGYETQYF

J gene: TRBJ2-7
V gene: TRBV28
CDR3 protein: CASSLGRGLEQYF

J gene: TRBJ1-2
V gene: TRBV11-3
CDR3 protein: CASSSGSKPNYGYTF

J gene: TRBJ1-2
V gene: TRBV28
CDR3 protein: CASSGRAILQEGYGYTF

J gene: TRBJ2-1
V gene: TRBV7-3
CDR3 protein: CASSESGGSYNEQFF

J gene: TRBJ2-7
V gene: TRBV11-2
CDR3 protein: CASSRGQSYEQYF

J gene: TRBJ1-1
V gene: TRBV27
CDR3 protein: CASSGGPGSAFF